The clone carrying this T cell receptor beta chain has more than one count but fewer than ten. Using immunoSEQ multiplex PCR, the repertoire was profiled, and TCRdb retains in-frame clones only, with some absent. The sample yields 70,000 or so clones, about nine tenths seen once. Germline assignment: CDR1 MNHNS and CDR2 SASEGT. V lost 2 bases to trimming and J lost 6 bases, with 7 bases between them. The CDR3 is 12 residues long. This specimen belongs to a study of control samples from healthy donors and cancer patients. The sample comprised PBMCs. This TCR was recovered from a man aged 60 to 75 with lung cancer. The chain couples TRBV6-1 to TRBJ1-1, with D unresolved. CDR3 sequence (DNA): TGTGCCAGCAGTGAACTGGAGGCTGAAGCTTTCTTT. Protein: CASSELEAEAFF.